This note documents a single T cell receptor (beta chain) sequence. This record comes from a study of blood T cells in healthy people across ages. Combining a sample-barcoded 5' primer with a J-beta primer mix, a second PCR ran for about 6 to 11 cycles. Every molecule of cDNA carried a tag from a template-switch adaptor with 12 random nucleotides. TCRdb processed the 5' RACE reads anew with MiXCR; each CDR3 protein has one entry. The repertoire has over 600,000 distinct CDR3 sequences, more than 55% of them found once; the top ten carry roughly 25%. The germline V gene has CDR1 MNHEY and CDR2 SVGEGT. Trimming removed 5 bases from V and 5 bases from J, with 10 bases in between. The CDR3 has 13 residues.

V is TRBV6-2 or TRBV6-3 and J is TRBJ2-1, with unresolved D. This sequence was found in a man aged 35 to 55 in good health. The sequenced sample consisted of blood. The CDR3 DNA reads TGTGCCAGCAGTCCCGAGGAGCACAATGAGCAGTTCTTC. As protein: CASSPEEHNEQFF.